This T cell receptor beta chain was recorded in a study of T-cell memory formation after mild COVID-19. Overall study findings and caveats: Clones that contracted clustered mainly in CM and EM if CD4+ and in EMRA if CD8+.

From the 5' RACE reads, TCRdb called clonotypes with MiXCR, one entry per CDR3 protein. The sample consists of 300,000 to 350,000 distinct CDR3 sequences, around an eighth of them appearing once. In its sample, this clonotype was seen once. The antigen remains undetermined. CDR1 is MDHEN, CDR2 SYDVKM, per germline. CDR3 length: 15 residues. V dropped 6 bases and J dropped 4 bases, with 17 bases sitting between them. The chain employs TRBV28 and TRBJ2-3; D is ambiguous. The specimen was PBMCs or a T cell subset sorted from them (not recorded which). The sequence came from a man in his late teens or twenties who had mild COVID-19 (a few samples of this study predate the infection). Cell type and time point are not known. The CDR3: CASSTRVGQADTQYF. For the CDR3, the DNA is TGTGCCAGCAGCACCCGAGTAGGCCAGGCAGATACGCAGTATTTT.